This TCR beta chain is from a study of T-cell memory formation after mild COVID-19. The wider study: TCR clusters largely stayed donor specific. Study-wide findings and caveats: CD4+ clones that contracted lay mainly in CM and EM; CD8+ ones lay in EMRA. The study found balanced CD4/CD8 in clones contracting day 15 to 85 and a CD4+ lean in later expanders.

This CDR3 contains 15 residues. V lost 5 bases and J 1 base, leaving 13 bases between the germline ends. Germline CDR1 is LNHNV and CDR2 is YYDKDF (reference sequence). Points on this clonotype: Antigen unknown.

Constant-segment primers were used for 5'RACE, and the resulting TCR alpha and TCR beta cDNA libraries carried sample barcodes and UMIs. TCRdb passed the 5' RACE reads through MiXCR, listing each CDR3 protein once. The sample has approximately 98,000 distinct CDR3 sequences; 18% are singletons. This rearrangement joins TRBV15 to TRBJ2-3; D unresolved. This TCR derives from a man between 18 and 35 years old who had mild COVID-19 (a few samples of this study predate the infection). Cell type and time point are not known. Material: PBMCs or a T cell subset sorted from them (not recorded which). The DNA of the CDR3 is TGTGCCACCAGCGCCACGGATAGTCGCACAGATACGCAGTATTTT. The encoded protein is CATSATDSRTDTQYF. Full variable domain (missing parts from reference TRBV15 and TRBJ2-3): DAMVIQNPRYQVTQFGKPVTLSCSQTLNHNVMYWYQQKSSQAPKLLFHYYDKDFNNEADTPDNFQSRRPNTSFCFLDIRSPGLGDTAMYLCATSATDSRTDTQYFGPGTRLTVL.